Shown below are 18 T cell receptor beta chains from a single sample sequenced in a study of shared clonotypes between healthy human individuals. Profiled with immunoSEQ multiplex PCR; TCRdb holds only in-frame clones, not every one. The table shows a few million clones, with approximately 95% occurring only once. The sample comprised naive CD4+ T cells from PBMCs. Documented subset: CD45RA+ positively selected. These receptors were obtained from a man aged 18 to 35 in good health. Some clones in this sample may be carry-over from other donors' samples.

The chain joins TRBV7-8 to TRBJ2-1; D is perhaps TRBD1 or TRBD2 (5 bases each). This CDR3 is 15 amino acids long. CDR1 is SGHVS, CDR2 FQNEAQ, per germline. Trimming pared 5 bases from V and 4 bases from J, leaving 15 bases between. CDR3 sequence (DNA): TGTGCCAGCAGCCCAGGGACGGGGAATTACAATGAGCAGTTCTTC. Its protein is CASSPGTGNYNEQFF.

J is TRBJ2-5 and V is TRBV13; 7 bases are shared with TRBD1. The CDR3 is 16 residues long. The V gene's germline CDR1 is PRHDT and CDR2 FYEKMQ (reference sequence). Trimming at V came to 5 bases and at J to 2 bases, leaving 11 bases not matched to a gene. The CDR3 nucleotides read TGTGCCAGCAGCCGGCAGGGGGTCGCCCGACAAGAGACCCAGTACTTC. Translated: CASSRQGVARQETQYF.

V and J are TRBV7-7 and TRBJ1-5, with a weak D call TRBD1 (5 bases). The CDR3 length is 15 residues. Germline V gene sequence: CDR1 SSHAT, CDR2 FNYEAQ (reference sequence). V lost 6 bases and J lost 7, with 19 bases in between. The CDR3 bases are TGTGCCAGCAGGGTCGGAGCCCCGGGGGACCAGCCCCAGCATTTT. It encodes CASRVGAPGDQPQHF.

The chain links TRBV19 to TRBJ1-3; TRBD1 matches at 7 bases. The CDR3 runs 16 residues. CDR1 and CDR2 (germline): LNHDA, SQIVND (reference sequence). V was clipped by 3 bases and J by 2 bases; unmatched bases: 7. The CDR3 DNA reads as TGTGCCAGTAGTATTGGTTGGGACAGTCCTGGAAACACCATATATTTT. This sequence encodes CASSIGWDSPGNTIYF.

The chain has TRBV5-1 and TRBJ2-1; D gene unclear. This CDR3 contains 15 residues. Per the germline V gene, CDR1 is SGHRS and CDR2 is YFSETQ. V lost 1 base to trimming and J lost 0 bases, with 8 bases between them. The CDR3, as DNA: TGCGCCAGCAGCTTGATGGAGAGCTCCTACAATGAGCAGTTCTTC. Protein: CASSLMESSYNEQFF.

The rearrangement joins TRBV27 to TRBJ2-7; possibly TRBD1 or TRBD2 for D (5 bases each). V gave up 5 bases and J gave up 2 bases, with 34 bases separating them. The CDR3 runs 21 residues. Germline V lookup: CDR1 MNHEY, CDR2 SMNVEV (reference sequence). CDR3 region: CASSRWGIDLLADQRAYEQYF. The CDR3 region has the DNA TGTGCCAGCAGTCGATGGGGGATTGATCTCTTGGCGGACCAAAGGGCCTACGAGCAGTACTTC.

The gene calls are TRBV6-5 and TRBJ1-2, with D unresolved. Germline V CDR1 and CDR2: MNHEY, SVGAGI. Deletions cut 0 bases from V and 2 bases from J, with 13 bases between. The CDR3 covers 16 residues. CDR3 sequence reads: CASSYSRRGLNYGYTF. In nucleotides, the CDR3 is TGTGCCAGCAGTTACTCGAGGCGCGGCTTGAACTATGGCTACACCTTC.

J is TRBJ1-1 and V is TRBV9, with D hard to call. The germline V and J ends were trimmed by 0 bases and 6 bases, with 9 bases remaining between them. The CDR3 has 13 amino acids. Germline CDR1 reads SGDLS; CDR2 reads YYNGEE. The CDR3 protein is CASSVGPYAEAFF. The CDR3 DNA reads TGTGCCAGCAGCGTAGGTCCCTACGCTGAAGCTTTCTTT.

The V call is TRBV7-9, the J call TRBJ1-4; a possible D gene is TRBD1 (6 bases). Deletions cut 5 bases from V and 8 bases from J, with 21 bases between. The CDR3 is 16 residues long. Germline V gene lookup returns CDR1 SEHNR and CDR2 FQNEAQ (reference sequence). CDR3 in amino acids: CASSPRGDLGREKLFF. In DNA, the CDR3 is TGTGCCAGCAGCCCGAGGGGGGACTTGGGACGCGAAAAACTGTTTTTT. The full variable domain, completed using reference TRBV7-9 and TRBJ1-4, is DTGVSQNPRHKITKRGQNVTFRCDPISEHNRLYWYRQTLGQGPEFLTYFQNEAQLEKSRLLSDRFSAERPKGSFSTLEIQRTEQGDSAMYLCASSPRGDLGREKLFFGSGTQLSVL.

This rearrangement joins TRBV9 to TRBJ2-3; 9 bases match TRBD2. This CDR3 region has 15 residues. Trimming removed 5 bases from V and 2 bases from J; junction bases left unmatched: 6. CDR1 is SGDLS and CDR2 is YYNGEE in the germline V gene. CDR3 in DNA: TGTGCCAGCAGGCCGACTAGCGGAATCACAGATACGCAGTATTTT. Amino acids: CASRPTSGITDTQYF.

The J gene is TRBJ1-5, the V gene TRBV27, with a weak D call TRBD1 (5 bases). Trimming left V 0 bases short and J 6 bases short, with 9 bases between. Germline loops: CDR1 MNHEY, CDR2 SMNVEV (reference sequence). This CDR3 region has 14 residues. The CDR3 protein is CASSLSAGAQPQHF. The DNA of the CDR3 is TGTGCCAGCAGTTTATCAGCCGGGGCTCAGCCCCAGCATTTT.

This sequence joins TRBV27 and TRBJ2-1; 8 nucleotides align to TRBD2. This CDR3 contains 15 residues. In germline, CDR1 is MNHEY, CDR2 SMNVEV (reference sequence). Unmatched junction bases numbered 7, after V lost 5 bases and J lost 4 bases. CDR3 region: CASSRRSGGYNEQFF. CDR3 sequence (DNA): TGTGCCAGCAGTCGTCGGAGCGGGGGTTACAATGAGCAGTTCTTC.

The chain recombines TRBV27 with TRBJ2-2; D is undetermined. This CDR3 has 15 residues. Per the germline V gene, CDR1 is MNHEY and CDR2 is SMNVEV (reference sequence). V lost 6 bases and J lost 2, with 13 bases in between. CDR3 in amino acids: CASSILGANTGELFF. CDR3 in DNA: TGTGCCAGCAGCATCCTCGGCGCAAACACCGGGGAGCTGTTTTTT.

In nucleotides, the CDR3 is TGTGCCACCAGCAGAGATGGGACAAGGGGCTTCGCTGGAAACACCATATATTTT. Amino acids: CATSRDGTRGFAGNTIYF. The J gene is TRBJ1-3, the V gene TRBV15, with TRBD1 as a possible D gene (6 bases). The CDR3 runs 18 residues. Trimming removed 0 bases from V and 2 bases from J, with 17 bases in between. CDR1 and CDR2 (germline): LNHNV, YYDKDF (reference sequence).

This chain uses TRBV2 with TRBJ1-6; the D is unclear. Germline values: CDR1 SNHLY, CDR2 FYNNEI. The CDR3 runs 14 residues. Between the trimmed V and J ends, which lost 6 bases and 7 bases, there was a span of 13 bases. This chain's CDR3 is CASSQSGWNSPLHF. CDR3 DNA: TGTGCCAGCAGCCAGTCGGGGTGGAATTCACCCCTCCACTTT. Full variable domain (missing parts from reference TRBV2 and TRBJ1-6): EPEVTQTPSHQVTQMGQEVILRCVPISNHLYFYWYRQILGQKVEFLVSFYNNEISEKSEIFDDQFSVERPDGSNFTLKIRSTKLEDSAMYFCASSQSGWNSPLHFGNGTRLTVT.

V is TRBV7-9 and J is TRBJ1-5; 11 bases align to TRBD1. The CDR3 loop spans 17 amino acids. Germline CDR1 and CDR2: SEHNR and FQNEAQ (reference sequence). V was clipped by 5 bases and J by 0 bases; unmatched bases: 6. CDR3 nucleotides: TGTGCCAGCAGCCGGGGGACAGGGGGTTATAGCAATCAGCCCCAGCATTTT. Translation: CASSRGTGGYSNQPQHF.

The chain links TRBV7-2 to TRBJ2-1; 7 bases are a match to TRBD2. Germline V gene lookup returns CDR1 SGHTA and CDR2 FQGNSA. V was clipped by 4 bases and J by 1 base; unmatched bases: 4. This CDR3 contains 15 residues. This CDR3 is CASSWAGESYNEQFF. As DNA, the CDR3 is TGTGCCAGCAGCTGGGCGGGGGAATCCTACAATGAGCAGTTCTTC. Full variable domain (outside the CDR3, taken from reference TRBV7-2 and TRBJ2-1): GAGVSQSPSNKVTEKGKDVELRCDPISGHTALYWYRQSLGQGLEFLIYFQGNSAPDKSGLPSDRFSAERTGGSVSTLTIQRTQQEDSAVYLCASSWAGESYNEQFFGPGTRLTVL.

The V and J genes are TRBV2 and TRBJ2-2; the D gene is possibly TRBD1 (6 bases). With 6 bases removed from V and 4 bases from J, the gap between germline ends came to 12 bases. Germline-derived CDR1 and CDR2 are SNHLY and FYNNEI. This CDR3 region has 14 residues. This chain's CDR3 is CASRAGTPTGELFF. For the CDR3, the DNA is TGTGCCAGCAGAGCCGGGACACCCACCGGGGAGCTGTTTTTT.